Included here is one T cell receptor beta chain sequence, with context. As yet, its antigen is unknown. In the same sample, other DNA sequences code for this CDR3. CD45RO-negative, CCR7-selected cells formed the naive CD8 fraction, which excluded terminally differentiated effector memory CD45RA+ cells. The study drew all its donors from Caucasian adults living in Nashville, Tennessee. The DNA input per sorted-subset replicate PCR was 200 ng, corresponding to some 30,000 T cell genomes. The data were produced by immunoSEQ multiplex PCR, yet TCRdb's version contains in-frame clones alone and is incomplete. The sample includes around 610,000 clones, approximately 96% of them seen just once. The germline V gene has CDR1 SGDLS and CDR2 YYNGEE. The CDR3 is 12 residues long. V was shortened by 7 bases and J by 1 base, with 9 bases between the two germline ends. The data were obtained in a study of shared clonotypes between healthy human individuals.

General observations from the study: Generation of non-shared clonotypes was less probable than generation of clonotypes shared by all four donors.

Sequencing was done on a sample of naive CD8+ T cells sorted from blood. The V and J genes are TRBV9 and TRBJ2-7, with D perhaps TRBD2 (5 bases). The TCR sequence derives from a woman in her twenties or thirties in good health. For the CDR3, the DNA is TGTGCCAGCGGGAGAAGTTCCTACGAGCAGTACTTC. This encodes CASGRSSYEQYF.